These T cell receptor beta chains were read from a single sample in a study of Ad26.COV2.S vaccination and SARS-CoV-2 variants. Sequenced by immunoSEQ multiplex PCR; TCRdb stores in-frame clones only, minus some. Found here are about 260,000 clones, roughly 87% of them singletons; the top ten hold under 3%. Sequences were derived from peripheral blood, sampled in a trial of Ad26.COV2.S vaccine versus placebo. The receptors originated from a person aged 18-60 years who received the Ad26.COV2.S COVID-19 vaccine or a placebo. Each CDR3 is given with its conserved first and last residue. The D gene is left open where the match is weak. Rows may omit the clone size; those that give it use once, few, many or a size class.

abundance: NA
v_gene: TRBV7-2
d_gene: TRBD1
j_gene: TRBJ2-2
len: 15
CDR3nt: TGTGCCAGCAGCCAGGGACAGGGGGACACCGGGGAGCTGTTTTTT
CDR3aa: CASSQGQGDTGELFF

abundance: NA
v_gene: TRBV15
d_gene: NA
j_gene: TRBJ2-6
len: 16
CDR3nt: TGTGCCACCAGTACCACAGGGACCTCTGGGGCCAACGTCCTGACTTTC
CDR3aa: CATSTTGTSGANVLTF

abundance: NA
v_gene: TRBV19
d_gene: NA
j_gene: TRBJ1-1
len: 14
CDR3nt: TGTGCCAGTAGTATCCGGGGACAGAACACTGAAGCTTTCTTT
CDR3aa: CASSIRGQNTEAFF

abundance: NA
v_gene: TRBV6-5
d_gene: NA
j_gene: TRBJ1-1
len: 15
CDR3nt: TGTGCCAGCAGTTACTCGTATCTGACTAGCGTAGGAGCCTTCTTT
CDR3aa: CASSYSYLTSVGAFF

abundance: NA
v_gene: TRBV7-2
d_gene: NA
j_gene: TRBJ2-7
len: 14
CDR3nt: TGTGCCAGCAGCTTACGACAGGCCGGGGACGAGCAGTACTTC
CDR3aa: CASSLRQAGDEQYF

abundance: once
v_gene: TRBV24-1
d_gene: TRBD1
j_gene: TRBJ2-2
len: 15
CDR3nt: TGTGCCACCCGGAGGACAGGGGGTAACACCGGGGAGCTGTTTTTT
CDR3aa: CATRRTGGNTGELFF

abundance: few
v_gene: TRBV4-3
d_gene: NA
j_gene: TRBJ1-6
len: 15
CDR3nt: TGCGCCAGCAGCCAAGGAACAGGGCCCAACTCACCCCTCCACTTT
CDR3aa: CASSQGTGPNSPLHF

abundance: NA
v_gene: TRBV9
d_gene: NA
j_gene: TRBJ2-3
len: 13
CDR3nt: TGTGCCAGCAGCGTCCTGGTGGCAGATACGCAGTATTTT
CDR3aa: CASSVLVADTQYF

abundance: NA
v_gene: TRBV24-1
d_gene: NA
j_gene: TRBJ1-2
len: 13
CDR3nt: TGTGCCACCAGTGATTCCCGTAACTATGGCTACACCTTC
CDR3aa: CATSDSRNYGYTF

abundance: once
v_gene: TRBV13
d_gene: NA
j_gene: TRBJ1-5
len: 16
CDR3nt: TGTGCCAGCAGCTTAGCAGTTCCCAGGGGCGGTCAGCCCCAGCATTTT
CDR3aa: CASSLAVPRGGQPQHF